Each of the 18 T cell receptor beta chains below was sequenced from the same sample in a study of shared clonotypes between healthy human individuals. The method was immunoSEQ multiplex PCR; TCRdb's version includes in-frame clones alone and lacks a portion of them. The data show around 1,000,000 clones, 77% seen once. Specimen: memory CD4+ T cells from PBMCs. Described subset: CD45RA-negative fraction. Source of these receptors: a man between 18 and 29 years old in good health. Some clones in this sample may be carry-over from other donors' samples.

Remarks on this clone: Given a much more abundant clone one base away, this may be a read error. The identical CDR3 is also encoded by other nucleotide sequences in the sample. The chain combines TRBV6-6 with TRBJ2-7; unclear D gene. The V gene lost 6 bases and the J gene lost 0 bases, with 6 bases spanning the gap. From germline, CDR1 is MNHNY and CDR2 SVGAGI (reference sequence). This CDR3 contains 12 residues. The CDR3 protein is CASSPGSYEQYF. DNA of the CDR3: TGTGCCAGCAGCCCCGGCTCCTACGAGCAGTACTTC.

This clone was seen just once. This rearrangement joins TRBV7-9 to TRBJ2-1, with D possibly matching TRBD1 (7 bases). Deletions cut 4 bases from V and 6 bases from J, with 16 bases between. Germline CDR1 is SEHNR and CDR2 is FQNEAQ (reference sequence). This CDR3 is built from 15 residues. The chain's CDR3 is CASSSIRGATNEQFF. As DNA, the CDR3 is TGTGCCAGCAGCTCCATCAGGGGGGCAACCAATGAGCAGTTCTTC.

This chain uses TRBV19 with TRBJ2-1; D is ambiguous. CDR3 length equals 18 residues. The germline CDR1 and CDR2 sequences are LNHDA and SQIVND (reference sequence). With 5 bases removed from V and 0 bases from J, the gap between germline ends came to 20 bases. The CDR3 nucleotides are TGTGCCAGTAGTCCAAGGGCGCAGACCCGTAACTCCTACAATGAGCAGTTCTTC. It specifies CASSPRAQTRNSYNEQFF.

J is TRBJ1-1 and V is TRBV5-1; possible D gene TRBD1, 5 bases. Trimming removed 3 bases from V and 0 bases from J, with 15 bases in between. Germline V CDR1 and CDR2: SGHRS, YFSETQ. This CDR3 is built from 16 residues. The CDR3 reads CASSSMSGTVNTEAFF. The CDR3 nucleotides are TGCGCCAGCAGCTCCATGTCCGGGACGGTGAACACTGAAGCTTTCTTT.

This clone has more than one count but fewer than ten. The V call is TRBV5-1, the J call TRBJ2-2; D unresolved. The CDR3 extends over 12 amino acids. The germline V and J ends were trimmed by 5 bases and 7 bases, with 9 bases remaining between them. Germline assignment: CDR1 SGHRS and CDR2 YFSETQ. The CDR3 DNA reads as TGCGCCAGCAGGGTGAATGGCGGGGAGCTGTTTTTT. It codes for CASRVNGGELFF.

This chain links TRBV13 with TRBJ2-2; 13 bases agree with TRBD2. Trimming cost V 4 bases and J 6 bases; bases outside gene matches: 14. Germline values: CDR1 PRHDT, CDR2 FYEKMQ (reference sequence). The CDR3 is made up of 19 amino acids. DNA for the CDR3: TGTGCCAGCAGCTCACCCAAACTAGCGGGAGGGCCTCGCCCCGGGGAGCTGTTTTTT. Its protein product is CASSSPKLAGGPRPGELFF.

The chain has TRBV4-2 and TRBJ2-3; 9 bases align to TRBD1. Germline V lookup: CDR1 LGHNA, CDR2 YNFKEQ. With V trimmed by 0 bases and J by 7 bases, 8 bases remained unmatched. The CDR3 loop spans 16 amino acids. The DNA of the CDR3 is TGTGCCAGCAGCCAAGATCTTACAGGGGGCGAGTATACGCAGTATTTT. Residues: CASSQDLTGGEYTQYF.

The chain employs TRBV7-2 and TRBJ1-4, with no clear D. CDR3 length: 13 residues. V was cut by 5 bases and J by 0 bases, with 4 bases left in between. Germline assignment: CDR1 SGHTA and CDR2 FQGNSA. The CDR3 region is CASSHPTNEKLFF. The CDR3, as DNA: TGTGCCAGCAGCCACCCAACTAATGAAAAACTGTTTTTT.

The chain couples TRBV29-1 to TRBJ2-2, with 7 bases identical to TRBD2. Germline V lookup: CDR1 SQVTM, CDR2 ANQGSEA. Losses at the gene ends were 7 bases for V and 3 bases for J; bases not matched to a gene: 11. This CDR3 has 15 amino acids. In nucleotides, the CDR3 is TGCAGCGCTCGGGACTACTTAGTGGACACCGGGGAGCTGTTTTTT. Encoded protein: CSARDYLVDTGELFF.

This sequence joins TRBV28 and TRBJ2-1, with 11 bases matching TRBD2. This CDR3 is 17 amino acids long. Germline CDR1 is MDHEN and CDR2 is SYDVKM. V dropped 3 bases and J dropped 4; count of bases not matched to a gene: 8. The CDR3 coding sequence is TGTGCCAGCAGTTTTCCCGGGACTAGCGGAACTTACAATGAGCAGTTCTTC. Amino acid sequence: CASSFPGTSGTYNEQFF. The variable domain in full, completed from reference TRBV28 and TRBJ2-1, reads DVKVTQSSRYLVKRTGEKVFLECVQDMDHENMFWYRQDPGLGLRLIYFSYDVKMKEKGDIPEGYSVSREKKERFSLILESASTNQTSMYLCASSFPGTSGTYNEQFFGPGTRLTVL.

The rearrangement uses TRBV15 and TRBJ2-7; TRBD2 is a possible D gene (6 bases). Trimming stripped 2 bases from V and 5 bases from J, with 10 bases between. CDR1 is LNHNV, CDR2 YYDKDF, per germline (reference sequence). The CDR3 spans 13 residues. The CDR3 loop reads CATSRSGVHEQYF. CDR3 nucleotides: TGTGCCACCAGCAGATCGGGGGTTCACGAGCAGTACTTC.

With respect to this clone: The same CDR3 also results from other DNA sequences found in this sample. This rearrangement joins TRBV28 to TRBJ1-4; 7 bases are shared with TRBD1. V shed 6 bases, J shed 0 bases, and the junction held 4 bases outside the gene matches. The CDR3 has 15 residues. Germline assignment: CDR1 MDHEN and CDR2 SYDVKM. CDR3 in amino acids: CASSLQGTTNEKLFF. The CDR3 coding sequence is TGTGCCAGCAGCTTACAGGGGACAACTAATGAAAAACTGTTTTTT. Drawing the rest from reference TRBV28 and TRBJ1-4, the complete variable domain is DVKVTQSSRYLVKRTGEKVFLECVQDMDHENMFWYRQDPGLGLRLIYFSYDVKMKEKGDIPEGYSVSREKKERFSLILESASTNQTSMYLCASSLQGTTNEKLFFGSGTQLSVL.

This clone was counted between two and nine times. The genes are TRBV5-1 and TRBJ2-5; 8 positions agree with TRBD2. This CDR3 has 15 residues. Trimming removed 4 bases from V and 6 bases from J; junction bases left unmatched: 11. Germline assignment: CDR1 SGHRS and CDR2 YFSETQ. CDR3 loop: CASSSGGSDRQTQYF. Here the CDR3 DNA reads TGCGCCAGCAGCAGCGGGGGCTCCGACCGGCAGACCCAGTACTTC.

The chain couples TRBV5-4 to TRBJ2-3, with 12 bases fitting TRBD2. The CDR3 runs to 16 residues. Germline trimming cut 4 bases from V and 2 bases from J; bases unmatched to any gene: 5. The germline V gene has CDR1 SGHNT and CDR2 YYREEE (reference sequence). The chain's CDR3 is CASSEGLAGITDTQYF. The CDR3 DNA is TGTGCCAGCAGCGAGGGACTAGCGGGCATCACAGATACGCAGTATTTT.

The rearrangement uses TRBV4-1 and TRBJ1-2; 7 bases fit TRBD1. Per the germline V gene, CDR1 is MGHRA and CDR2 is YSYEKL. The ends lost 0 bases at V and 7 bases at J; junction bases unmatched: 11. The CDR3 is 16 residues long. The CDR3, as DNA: TGCGCCAGCAGCCAAGACGTCGACAGGGTAATGGTTGGCTACACCTTC. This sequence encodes CASSQDVDRVMVGYTF.

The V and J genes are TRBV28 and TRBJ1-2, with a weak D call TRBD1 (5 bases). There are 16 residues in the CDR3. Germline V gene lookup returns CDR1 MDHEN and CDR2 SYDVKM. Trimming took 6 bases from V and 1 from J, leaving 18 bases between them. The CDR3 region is CASRRGTRILNYGYTF. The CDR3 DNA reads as TGTGCCAGCAGACGGGGCACCCGTATCCTTAACTATGGCTACACCTTC.

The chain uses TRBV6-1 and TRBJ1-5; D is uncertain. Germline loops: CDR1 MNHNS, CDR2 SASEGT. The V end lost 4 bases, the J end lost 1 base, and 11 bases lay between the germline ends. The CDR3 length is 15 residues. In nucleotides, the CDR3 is TGTGCCAGCAGTGGGCAGCCCCAGAGCAATCAGCCCCAGCATTTT. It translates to CASSGQPQSNQPQHF.

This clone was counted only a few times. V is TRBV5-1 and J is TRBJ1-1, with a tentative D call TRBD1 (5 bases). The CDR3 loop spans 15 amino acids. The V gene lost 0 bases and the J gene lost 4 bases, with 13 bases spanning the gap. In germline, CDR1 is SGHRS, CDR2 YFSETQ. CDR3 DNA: TGCGCCAGCAGCTTGGTGGAGGGGTTGGGCACTGAAGCTTTCTTT. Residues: CASSLVEGLGTEAFF.